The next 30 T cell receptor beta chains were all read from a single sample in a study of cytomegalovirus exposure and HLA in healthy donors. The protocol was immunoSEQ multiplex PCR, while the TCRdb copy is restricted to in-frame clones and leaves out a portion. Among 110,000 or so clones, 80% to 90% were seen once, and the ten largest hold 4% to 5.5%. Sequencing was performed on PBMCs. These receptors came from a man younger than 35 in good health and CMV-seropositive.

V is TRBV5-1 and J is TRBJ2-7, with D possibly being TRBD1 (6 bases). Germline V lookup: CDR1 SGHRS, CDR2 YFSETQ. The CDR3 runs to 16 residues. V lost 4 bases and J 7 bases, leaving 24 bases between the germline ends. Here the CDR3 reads CASSERVGAGVWEQYF. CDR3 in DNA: TGCGCCAGCAGCGAACGCGTTGGGGCAGGGGTCTGGGAGCAGTACTTC.

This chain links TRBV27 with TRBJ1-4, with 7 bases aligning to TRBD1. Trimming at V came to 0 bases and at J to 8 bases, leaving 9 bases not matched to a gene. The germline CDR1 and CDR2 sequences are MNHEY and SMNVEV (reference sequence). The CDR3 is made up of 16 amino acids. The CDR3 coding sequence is TGTGCCAGCAGTTTATCGCCCGACAGGGTGGGGGAAAAACTGTTTTTT. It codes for CASSLSPDRVGEKLFF. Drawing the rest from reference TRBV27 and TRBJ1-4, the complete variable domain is EAQVTQNPRYLITVTGKKLTVTCSQNMNHEYMSWYRQDPGLGLRQIYYSMNVEVTDKGDVPEGYKVSRKEKRNFPLILESPSPNQTSLYFCASSLSPDRVGEKLFFGSGTQLSVL.

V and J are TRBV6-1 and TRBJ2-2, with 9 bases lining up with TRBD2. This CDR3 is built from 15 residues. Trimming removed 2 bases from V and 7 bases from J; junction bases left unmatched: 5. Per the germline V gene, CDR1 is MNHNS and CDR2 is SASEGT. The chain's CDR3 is CASSEKRGAIGELFF. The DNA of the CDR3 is TGTGCCAGCAGTGAAAAGCGGGGGGCGATCGGGGAGCTGTTTTTT.

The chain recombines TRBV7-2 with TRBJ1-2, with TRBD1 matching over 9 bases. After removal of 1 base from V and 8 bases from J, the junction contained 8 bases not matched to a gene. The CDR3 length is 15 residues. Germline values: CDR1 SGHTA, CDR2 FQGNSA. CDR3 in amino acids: CASSLEPGQGKGYTF. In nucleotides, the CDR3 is TGTGCCAGCAGCTTAGAACCGGGACAGGGAAAAGGCTACACCTTC. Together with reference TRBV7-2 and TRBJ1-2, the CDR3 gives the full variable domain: GAGVSQSPSNKVTEKGKDVELRCDPISGHTALYWYRQSLGQGLEFLIYFQGNSAPDKSGLPSDRFSAERTGGSVSTLTIQRTQQEDSAVYLCASSLEPGQGKGYTFGSGTRLTVV.

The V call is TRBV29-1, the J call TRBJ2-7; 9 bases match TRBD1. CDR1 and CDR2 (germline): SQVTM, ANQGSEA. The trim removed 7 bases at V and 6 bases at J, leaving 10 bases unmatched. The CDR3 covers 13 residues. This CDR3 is CSGGQGPLSEQYF. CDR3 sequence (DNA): TGCAGCGGTGGACAGGGGCCACTCAGCGAGCAGTACTTC.

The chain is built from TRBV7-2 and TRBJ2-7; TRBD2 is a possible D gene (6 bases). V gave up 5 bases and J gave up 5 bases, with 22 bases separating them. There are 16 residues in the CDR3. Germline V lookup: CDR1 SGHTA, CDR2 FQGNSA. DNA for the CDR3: TGTGCCAGCAGCAACCGGGACTTCCGGCCCTTGCACGAGCAGTACTTC. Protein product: CASSNRDFRPLHEQYF.

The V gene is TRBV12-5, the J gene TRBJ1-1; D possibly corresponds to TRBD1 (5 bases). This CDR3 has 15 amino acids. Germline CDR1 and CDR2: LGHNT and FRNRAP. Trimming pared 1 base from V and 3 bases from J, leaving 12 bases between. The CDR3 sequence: CASGLGGARDTEAFF. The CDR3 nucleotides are TGTGCTAGTGGTTTGGGCGGGGCGAGGGACACTGAAGCTTTCTTT.

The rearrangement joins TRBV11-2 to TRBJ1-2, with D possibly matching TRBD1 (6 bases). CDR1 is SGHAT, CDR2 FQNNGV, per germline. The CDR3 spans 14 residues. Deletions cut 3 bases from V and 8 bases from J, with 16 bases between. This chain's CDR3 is CASSFIGGHGGYTF. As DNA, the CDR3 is TGTGCCAGCAGCTTCATCGGGGGGCACGGAGGCTACACCTTC. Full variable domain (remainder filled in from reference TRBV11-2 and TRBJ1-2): EAGVAQSPRYKIIEKRQSVAFWCNPISGHATLYWYQQILGQGPKLLIQFQNNGVVDDSQLPKDRFSAERLKGVDSTLKIQPAKLEDSAVYLCASSFIGGHGGYTFGSGTRLTVV.

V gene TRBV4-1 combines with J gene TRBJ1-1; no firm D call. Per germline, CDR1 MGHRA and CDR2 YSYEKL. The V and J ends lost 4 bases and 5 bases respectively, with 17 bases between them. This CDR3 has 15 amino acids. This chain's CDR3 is CASSRSYGLGTEAFF. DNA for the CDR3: TGCGCCAGCAGCCGCAGTTATGGGCTTGGAACTGAAGCTTTCTTT.

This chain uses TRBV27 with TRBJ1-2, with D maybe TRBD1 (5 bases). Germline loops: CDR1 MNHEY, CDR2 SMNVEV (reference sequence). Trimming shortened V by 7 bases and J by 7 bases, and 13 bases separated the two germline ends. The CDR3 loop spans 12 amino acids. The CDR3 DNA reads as TGTGCCAGCAAGGGCTTACAGGTTGGCTACACCTTC. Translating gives CASKGLQVGYTF.

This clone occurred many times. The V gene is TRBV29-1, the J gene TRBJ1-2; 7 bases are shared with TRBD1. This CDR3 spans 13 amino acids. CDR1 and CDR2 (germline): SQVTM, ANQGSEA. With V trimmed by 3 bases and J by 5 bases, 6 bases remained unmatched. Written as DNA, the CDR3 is TGCAGCGTTGAGCAGGCAGGGGGTTATGGCTACACCTTC. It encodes CSVEQAGGYGYTF. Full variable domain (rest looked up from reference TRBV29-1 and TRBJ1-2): SAVISQKPSRDICQRGTSLTIQCQVDSQVTMMFWYRQQPGQSLTLIATANQGSEATYESGFVIDKFPISRPNLTFSTLTVSNMSPEDSSIYLCSVEQAGGYGYTFGSGTRLTVV.

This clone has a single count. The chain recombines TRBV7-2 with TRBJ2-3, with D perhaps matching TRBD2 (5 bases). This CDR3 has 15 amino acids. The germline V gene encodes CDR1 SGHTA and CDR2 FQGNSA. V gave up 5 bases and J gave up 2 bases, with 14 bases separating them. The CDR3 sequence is CASSRDGPYTDTQYF. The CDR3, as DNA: TGTGCCAGCAGCCGGGATGGCCCTTACACAGATACGCAGTATTTT.

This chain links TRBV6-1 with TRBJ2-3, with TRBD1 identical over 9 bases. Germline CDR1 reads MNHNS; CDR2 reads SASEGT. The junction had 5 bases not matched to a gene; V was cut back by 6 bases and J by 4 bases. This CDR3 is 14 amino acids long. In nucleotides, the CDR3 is TGTGCCAGCAGGGGACAGGGAGGTCCAGATACGCAGTATTTT. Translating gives CASRGQGGPDTQYF.

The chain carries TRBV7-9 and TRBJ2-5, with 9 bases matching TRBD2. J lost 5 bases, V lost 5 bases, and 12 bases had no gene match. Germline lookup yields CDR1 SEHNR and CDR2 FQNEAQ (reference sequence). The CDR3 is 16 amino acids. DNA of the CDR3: TGTGCCAGCAGCCGGCATGGCGGGGGGGCCGGCGAGACCCAGTACTTC. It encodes CASSRHGGGAGETQYF.

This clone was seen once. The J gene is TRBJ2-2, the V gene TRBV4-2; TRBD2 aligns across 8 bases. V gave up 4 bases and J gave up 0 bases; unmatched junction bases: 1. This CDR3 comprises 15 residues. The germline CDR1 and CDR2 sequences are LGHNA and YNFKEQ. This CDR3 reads CASSRSGANTGELFF. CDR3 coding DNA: TGTGCCAGCAGCCGTAGCGGGGCGAACACCGGGGAGCTGTTTTTT.

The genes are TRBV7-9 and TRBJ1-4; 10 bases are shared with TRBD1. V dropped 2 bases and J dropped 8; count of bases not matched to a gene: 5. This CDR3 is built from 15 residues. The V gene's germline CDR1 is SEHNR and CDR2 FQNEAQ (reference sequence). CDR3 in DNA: TGTGCCAGCAGCTTACGGGGACAGGGGAACGAAAAACTGTTTTTT. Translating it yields CASSLRGQGNEKLFF.

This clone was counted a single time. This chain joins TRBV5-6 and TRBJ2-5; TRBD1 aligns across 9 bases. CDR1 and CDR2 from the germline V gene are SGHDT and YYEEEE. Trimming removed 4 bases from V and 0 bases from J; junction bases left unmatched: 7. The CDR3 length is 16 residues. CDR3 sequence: CASSPLTGGYQETQYF. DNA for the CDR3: TGTGCCAGCAGCCCCTTGACAGGGGGGTACCAAGAGACCCAGTACTTC.

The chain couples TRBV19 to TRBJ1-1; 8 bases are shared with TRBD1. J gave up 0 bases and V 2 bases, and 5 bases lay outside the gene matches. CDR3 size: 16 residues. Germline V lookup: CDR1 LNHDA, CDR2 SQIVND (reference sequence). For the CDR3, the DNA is TGTGCCAGTAGTATAACAGGGGGGGGAATGAACACTGAAGCTTTCTTT. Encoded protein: CASSITGGGMNTEAFF.

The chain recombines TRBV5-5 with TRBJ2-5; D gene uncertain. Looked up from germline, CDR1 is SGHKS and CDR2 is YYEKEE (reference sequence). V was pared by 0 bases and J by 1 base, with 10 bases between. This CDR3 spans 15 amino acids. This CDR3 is CASSLGSQTQETQYF. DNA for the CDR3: TGTGCCAGCAGCTTGGGTAGCCAGACCCAAGAGACCCAGTACTTC.

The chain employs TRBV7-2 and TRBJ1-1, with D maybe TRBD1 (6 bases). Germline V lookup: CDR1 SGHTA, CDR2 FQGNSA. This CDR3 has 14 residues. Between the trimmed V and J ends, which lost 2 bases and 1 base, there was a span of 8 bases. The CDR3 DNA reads TGTGCCAGCAGCTTACAGGGGAGGAACACTGAAGCTTTCTTT. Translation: CASSLQGRNTEAFF.

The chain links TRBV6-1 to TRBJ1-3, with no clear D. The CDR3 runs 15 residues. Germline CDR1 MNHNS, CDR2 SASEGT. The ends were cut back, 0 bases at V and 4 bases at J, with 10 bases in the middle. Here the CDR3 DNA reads TGTGCCAGCAGTGAAGCACTAGGGTCCGGAAACACCATATATTTT. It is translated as CASSEALGSGNTIYF.

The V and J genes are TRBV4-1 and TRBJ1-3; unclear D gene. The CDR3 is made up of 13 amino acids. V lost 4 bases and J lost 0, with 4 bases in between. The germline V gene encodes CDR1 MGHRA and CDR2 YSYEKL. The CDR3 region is CASSPNSGNTIYF. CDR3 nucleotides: TGCGCCAGCAGCCCTAACTCTGGAAACACCATATATTTT.

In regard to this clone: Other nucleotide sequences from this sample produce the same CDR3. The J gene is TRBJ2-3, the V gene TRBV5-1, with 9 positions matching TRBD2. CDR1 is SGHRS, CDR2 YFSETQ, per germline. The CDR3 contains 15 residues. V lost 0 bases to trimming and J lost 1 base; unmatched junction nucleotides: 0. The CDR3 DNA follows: TGCGCCAGCAGCTTGGCTAGCGGGGGCACAGATACGCAGTATTTT. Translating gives CASSLASGGTDTQYF.

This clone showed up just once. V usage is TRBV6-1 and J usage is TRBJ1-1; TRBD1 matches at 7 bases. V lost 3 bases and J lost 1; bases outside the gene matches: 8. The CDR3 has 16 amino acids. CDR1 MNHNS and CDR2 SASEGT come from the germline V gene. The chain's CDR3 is CASSEEGALGNTEAFF. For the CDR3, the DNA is TGTGCCAGCAGTGAGGAGGGGGCATTGGGGAACACTGAAGCTTTCTTT.

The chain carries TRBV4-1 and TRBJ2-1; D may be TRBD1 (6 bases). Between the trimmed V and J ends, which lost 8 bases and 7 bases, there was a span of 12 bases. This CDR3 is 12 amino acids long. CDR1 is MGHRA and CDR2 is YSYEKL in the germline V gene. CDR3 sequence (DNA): TGCGCCAGCGGGGGCCTTCTTAATGAGCAGTTCTTC. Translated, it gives CASGGLLNEQFF.

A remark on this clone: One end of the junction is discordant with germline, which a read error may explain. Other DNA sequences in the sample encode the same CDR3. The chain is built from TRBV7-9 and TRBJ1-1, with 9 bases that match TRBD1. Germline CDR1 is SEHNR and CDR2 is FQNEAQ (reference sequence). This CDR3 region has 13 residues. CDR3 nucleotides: TGTGCCAGCAACTGGGACAGGGAAACTGAAGCCTTCTTT. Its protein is CASNWDRETEAFF.

The CDR3 region is CASSLIPQGYNEQFF. DNA of the CDR3: TGTGCCAGCAGTTTAATTCCACAGGGCTACAATGAGCAGTTCTTC. This chain uses TRBV28 with TRBJ2-1, with D possibly being TRBD1 (6 bases). The CDR3 sequence is 15 residues long. Trimming shortened V by 2 bases and J by 3 bases, and 11 bases separated the two germline ends. Germline V CDR1 and CDR2: MDHEN, SYDVKM.

The DNA for the CDR3 is TGTGCCAGCACCAATGGGAGGTCCGCAACTAATGAAAAACTGTTTTTT. This encodes CASTNGRSATNEKLFF. This chain uses TRBV2 with TRBJ1-4; no definite D call. The CDR3 sequence is 16 residues long. Looked up from germline, CDR1 is SNHLY and CDR2 is FYNNEI. With 7 bases removed from V and 0 bases from J, the gap between germline ends came to 15 bases.

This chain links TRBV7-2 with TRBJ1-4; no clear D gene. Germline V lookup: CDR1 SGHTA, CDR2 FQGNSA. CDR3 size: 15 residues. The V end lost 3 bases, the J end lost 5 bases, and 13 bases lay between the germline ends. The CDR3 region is CASSLMGEKNEKLFF. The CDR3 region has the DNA TGTGCCAGCAGCTTGATGGGAGAAAAAAATGAAAAACTGTTTTTT.

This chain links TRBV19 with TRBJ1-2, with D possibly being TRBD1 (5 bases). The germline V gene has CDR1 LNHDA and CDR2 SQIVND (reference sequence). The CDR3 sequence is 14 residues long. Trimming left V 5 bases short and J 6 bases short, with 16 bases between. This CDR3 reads CASSFWTPLDGYTF. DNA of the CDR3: TGTGCCAGTAGTTTCTGGACACCCTTGGATGGCTACACCTTC.